This entry features one TCR beta chain sequence. The CDR3 is made up of 15 amino acids. Per the germline V gene, CDR1 is SGHTA and CDR2 is FQGNSA. The trim removed 1 base at V and 6 bases at J, leaving 5 bases unmatched. 60 Vbeta and 13 Jbeta primers were used in PCR. Here immunoSEQ multiplex PCR was the method, and the copy in TCRdb shows in-frame clones only, minus some. Its table records 150,000 to 200,000 clones. The data were obtained in a study of cytomegalovirus exposure and HLA in healthy donors. The sequence derives from a boy younger than 18 in good health and CMV-seronegative. The V gene is TRBV7-2, the J gene TRBJ1-2; 10 positions agree with TRBD1. The sample was PBMCs. CDR3 sequence (DNA): TGTGCCAGCAGCTTAGGCCCCGGGACAGGGGATGGCTACACCTTC. It specifies CASSLGPGTGDGYTF.